This T cell receptor (beta chain) was identified in a study of OX40 agonist ivuxolimab in advanced cancers. Study-wide context: Each dose-escalation patient presented with hepatocellular carcinoma, melanoma, renal cell or head and neck cancer.

The ends lost 5 bases at V and 8 bases at J; junction bases unmatched: 16. Germline CDR1 is SGHTA and CDR2 is FQGNSA. The CDR3 length is 17 residues. Libraries were prepared by immunoSEQ multiplex PCR; TCRdb keeps only in-frame clonotypes and omits some of them. Among fewer than 100,000 clones listed, roughly nine tenths were seen once. Notes on this clone: No antigen is known for it.

Whole-study findings and limits: CD8+ T cells averaged more expanded clones than CD4+. Expansion of clones was among the lowest in partial responders at 0.1-3.0 mg/kg.

This specimen consisted of CD4+ or CD8+ T cells sorted from blood, obtained in a trial of the OX40 agonist ivuxolimab. The chain carries TRBV7-2 and TRBJ2-1; 9 positions match TRBD2. This TCR was recovered from an adult with an advanced solid tumor such as melanoma, head and neck, liver or kidney cancer. CDR3 nucleotide sequence: TGTGCCAGCAGCCCTAGTCCGACTAGCGGTCTCGACCATGAGCAGTTCTTC. Protein: CASSPSPTSGLDHEQFF. The whole variable domain, filled in from reference TRBV7-2 and TRBJ2-1, reads GAGVSQSPSNKVTEKGKDVELRCDPISGHTALYWYRQSLGQGLEFLIYFQGNSAPDKSGLPSDRFSAERTGGSVSTLTIQRTQQEDSAVYLCASSPSPTSGLDHEQFFGPGTRLTVL.